Listed below are T cell receptor beta chains from one sample, sequenced in a study of beta chain features in type 1 diabetes. Clones were read by immunoSEQ multiplex PCR, and TCRdb kept only the in-frame ones, dropping some. The data hold fewer than 200,000 clones, with about 9.4% observed a single time. Sequencing used central memory CD4+ T cells from blood. These receptors all stem from a man aged 25-40 years with type 1 diabetes. The CDR3 runs from the conserved cysteine through the conserved F or W. Each record gives: clone size, J gene, V gene, D gene, CDR3 DNA, CDR3 protein. The D gene is left open where the match is weak. The size of a clone is reported for some rows only, either as once, few or many, or as a class for expanded clones.

size: few
J: TRBJ1-1
V: TRBV7-2
D: TRBD1
DNA: TGTGCCAGCAGCTCTAACAGGGGTGAAGCTTTCTTT
CDR3: CASSSNRGEAFF

size: few
J: TRBJ2-7
V: TRBV1
D: .
DNA: TGCACCAGCAGCCTCCGGCAGATGGGGGGACTAGCGCCTTCGAGCCTTGACGAGCAGTACTTC
CDR3: CTSSLRQMGGLAPSSLDEQYF

size: .
J: TRBJ1-5
V: TRBV6-5
D: TRBD1
DNA: TGTGCCAGCAGTCGGGACAGGGGAGATCAGCCCCAGCATTTT
CDR3: CASSRDRGDQPQHF

size: .
J: TRBJ2-3
V: TRBV30
D: .
DNA: TGCGCCTGGAGCAACTCCGGGACACATAGCACAGATACGCAGTATTTT
CDR3: CAWSNSGTHSTDTQYF

size: .
J: TRBJ1-2
V: TRBV4-3
D: TRBD1
DNA: TGCGCCAGCAGCCAAGAACCAGGGGGCCCTTATGGCTACACCTTC
CDR3: CASSQEPGGPYGYTF

size: .
J: TRBJ2-2
V: TRBV30
D: TRBD2
DNA: TGTGCCTGCACAGAGGCCGGGACTAGCGGCAACACCGGGGAGCTGTTTTTT
CDR3: CACTEAGTSGNTGELFF

size: few
J: TRBJ2-1
V: TRBV27
D: TRBD2
DNA: TGTGCCAGCAGTTTATTGGGAGCGGGAGCTTACAATGAGCAGTTCTTC
CDR3: CASSLLGAGAYNEQFF

size: .
J: TRBJ1-1
V: TRBV7-3
D: .
DNA: TGTGCCAGCAGCGCTAATATGAACACTGAAGCTTTCTTT
CDR3: CASSANMNTEAFF

size: .
J: TRBJ2-5
V: TRBV4-1
D: TRBD1
DNA: TGCGCCAGCAGCCAAGGGGACAGGGAAGAGACCCAGTACTTC
CDR3: CASSQGDREETQYF

size: .
J: TRBJ2-7
V: TRBV18
D: TRBD2
DNA: TGTGCCAGCTCACTCGCGGTCGTGACTAGCGGGAGTTTCTACGAGCAGTACTTC
CDR3: CASSLAVVTSGSFYEQYF

size: .
J: TRBJ2-5
V: TRBV7-3
D: .
DNA: TGTGCCAGCAGCTTAAAGGGTAGCGGCCCAGGGACCCAGTACTTC
CDR3: CASSLKGSGPGTQYF

size: few
J: TRBJ2-3
V: TRBV27
D: .
DNA: TGTGCCAGCAAAAGATCTAGTCTGGGAGAAGGAACGCAGTATTTT
CDR3: CASKRSSLGEGTQYF

size: .
J: TRBJ2-3
V: TRBV4-1
D: .
DNA: TGCGCCAGCAGCCGGATTGGGGTAGAGGGTACGCAGTATTTT
CDR3: CASSRIGVEGTQYF

size: once
J: TRBJ1-1
V: TRBV18
D: .
DNA: TGTGCCAGCTCACGGGTTCCCTTGGAAACAGTGAACACTGAAGCTTTCTTT
CDR3: CASSRVPLETVNTEAFF

size: few
J: TRBJ2-3
V: TRBV6-5
D: TRBD2
DNA: TGTGCCAGCAAAGCGGGAATCAGCACAGATACGCAGTATTTT
CDR3: CASKAGISTDTQYF

size: few
J: TRBJ1-1
V: TRBV5-4
D: .
DNA: TGTGCCAGCGGCCATAGCCGCACTGAAGCTTTCTTT
CDR3: CASGHSRTEAFF

size: .
J: TRBJ2-1
V: TRBV30
D: TRBD2
DNA: TGTGCCTGGAGCAGGAAGGGACTAGCGGACAATGAGCAGTTCTTC
CDR3: CAWSRKGLADNEQFF

size: .
J: TRBJ2-3
V: TRBV14
D: .
DNA: TGTGCCAGCAGCCAGAAACAGGCCCTCACAGATACGCAGTATTTT
CDR3: CASSQKQALTDTQYF

size: .
J: TRBJ2-5
V: TRBV5-6
D: TRBD2
DNA: TGTGCCAGCAGCTTGGTGTTAGCGGGAGAAGAGACCCAGTACTTC
CDR3: CASSLVLAGEETQYF

size: few
J: TRBJ2-1
V: TRBV28
D: .
DNA: TGTGCCAGCAGTTTACCCCGGGCGGGCAATGAGCAGTTCTTC
CDR3: CASSLPRAGNEQFF

size: .
J: TRBJ2-3
V: TRBV5-4
D: TRBD2
DNA: TGTGCCAGCAGCCAGCGGGGTAGCACAGATACGCAGTATTTT
CDR3: CASSQRGSTDTQYF

size: .
J: TRBJ2-7
V: TRBV20-1
D: TRBD1
DNA: TGCAGTGCCGGGACAGTTTACGAGCAGTACTTC
CDR3: CSAGTVYEQYF

size: .
J: TRBJ2-3
V: TRBV4-3
D: .
DNA: TGCGCCAGCAGCCTTCGGACAGGGAGGGGCACAGATACGCAGTATTTT
CDR3: CASSLRTGRGTDTQYF

size: .
J: TRBJ1-2
V: TRBV11-1
D: .
DNA: TGTGCCAGCAGCTTAAGCGGGGACGTAGCAGGTGGCTACACCTTC
CDR3: CASSLSGDVAGGYTF

size: few
J: TRBJ1-3
V: TRBV6-6
D: .
DNA: TGTGCCAGCATCCGAGGCTCTGGAAACACCATATATTTT
CDR3: CASIRGSGNTIYF

size: few
J: TRBJ2-3
V: TRBV4-3
D: TRBD2
DNA: TGCGCCAGCAGCCAAGATGTGGGAGCGGGAGGCGCAGATACGCAGTATTTT
CDR3: CASSQDVGAGGADTQYF

size: few
J: TRBJ1-1
V: TRBV7-2
D: .
DNA: TGTGCCAGCAGCTTAGTCGCGGGGCTGGACACTGAAGCTTTCTTT
CDR3: CASSLVAGLDTEAFF

size: .
J: TRBJ1-2
V: TRBV7-2
D: .
DNA: TGTGCCAGCAGCTCCGACAGAAACCTGTATGGCTACACCTTC
CDR3: CASSSDRNLYGYTF

size: .
J: TRBJ1-2
V: TRBV28
D: .
DNA: TGTGCCAGCAGTTTAGCGCAGGGTAGGGACTATGGCTACACCTTC
CDR3: CASSLAQGRDYGYTF

size: few
J: TRBJ2-6
V: TRBV2
D: .
DNA: TGTGCCAGCAGCGGGACACCTGGGGCCAACGTCCTGACTTTC
CDR3: CASSGTPGANVLTF

size: few
J: TRBJ1-3
V: TRBV5-1
D: .
DNA: TGCGCCAGCAGCTTGGGACAGGCCGCCGGCACCATATATTTT
CDR3: CASSLGQAAGTIYF